This entry lists 26 T cell receptor beta chains sequenced from one sample in a study of T cells in women clearing cervical HPV infection. TCRdb keeps only in-frame clones here, not all; method: immunoSEQ multiplex PCR. This table lists over 10,000 clones. The sequencing input was blood buffy coat. These receptors originate from a woman aged 18 to 75 with a cervical HPV16 infection that either progressed to CIN3+ or cleared (not recorded which).

The CDR3 region is CSVGAGKDQPYTF. The sequenced part of the CDR3 DNA is TGCAGCGTTGGGGCAGGGAAAGATCAGCCC. This chain links TRBV29-1 with TRBJ1-2, with D possibly TRBD1 on 5 matching bases. The read ends 3 residues before the CDR3 terminus; that terminus is restored from the germline J gene. The CDR3 covers 13 residues. Germline CDR1 and CDR2: SQVTM and ANQGSEA.

Details on this clone: The sequence runs out 3 residues before the end of the CDR3; the remainder is reconstructed from the germline J gene. The chain couples TRBV7-2 to TRBJ1-1; 8 bases map to TRBD1. J gave up 3 bases and V 6 bases, and 9 bases lay outside the gene matches. CDR1 and CDR2 (germline): SGHTA, FQGNSA. This CDR3 spans 15 amino acids. The covered CDR3 bases are TGTGCCAGCAGGAACGGACAGGGTGGATACACTGAA. Amino acid sequence: CASRNGQGGYTE. The entire CDR3 protein reads CASRNGQGGYTEAFF.

To note about this clone: With the read ending 3 residues before the CDR3 end, the germline J gene is used to fill in that end. The chain carries TRBV11-2 and TRBJ2-7; D unclear. In germline, CDR1 is SGHAT, CDR2 FQNNGV. Between the trimmed V and J ends, which lost 1 base and 3 bases, there was a span of 10 bases. CDR3 length: 14 residues. The CDR3 region is CASSLGRVGYEQYF. The CDR3 bases that were read are TGTGCCAGCAGCTTAGGACGGGTCGGCTACGAG.

To note about this clone: This sample includes further DNA sequences coding for the same CDR3. CDR3 sequence: CASSDSVQRGSYNEQFF. CDR3 DNA (partial): TGCGCCAGCAGTGATTCCGTCCAGCGGGGGAGCTACAATGAG. The chain couples TRBV10-1 to TRBJ2-1; 8 positions agree with TRBD2. The sequence runs out 3 residues before the end of the CDR3; the remainder is reconstructed from the germline J gene. The V gene end was trimmed by 3 bases and the J gene end by 3 bases; junction bases not matched to a gene: 10. CDR1 WNHNN and CDR2 SYGVQD come from the germline V gene (reference sequence). The CDR3 has 17 residues.

The covered CDR3 bases are TGTGCCAGCTCACCCCCCCCCGGACAGCAAGGATACAATGAG. Translation: CASSPPPGQQGYNE. The complete CDR3 reads CASSPPPGQQGYNEQFF. The V gene is TRBV18, the J gene TRBJ2-1; maybe TRBD1 (6 bases). The read falls 3 residues short of the CDR3 end, and the missing part is taken from the germline J gene. CDR1 is KGHSH, CDR2 LQKENI, per germline. V was trimmed by 3 bases and J by 4 bases, leaving 19 bases between them. This CDR3 comprises 17 residues.

About this clone itself: The CDR3 goes on 3 residues after the read ends, and that part is filled in from the germline J gene. This chain joins TRBV7-2 and TRBJ2-7, with 11 bases aligning to TRBD2. Per the germline V gene, CDR1 is SGHTA and CDR2 is FQGNSA. J lost 3 bases, V lost 5 bases, and 6 bases had no gene match. There are 15 residues in the CDR3. The chain's CDR3 is CASSVSGGAGYEQYF. The sequenced part of the CDR3 DNA is TGTGCCAGCAGCGTTAGCGGGGGGGCCGGCTACGAG.

In regard to this clone: The read halts 3 residues ahead of the CDR3 end, with the missing end drawn from the germline J gene. J is TRBJ1-1 and V is TRBV5-1, with D tentatively TRBD1 (6 bases). This CDR3 spans 14 amino acids. The V and J ends lost 3 bases and 0 bases respectively, with 9 bases between them. Germline V gene sequence: CDR1 SGHRS, CDR2 YFSETQ. Partial CDR3 DNA: TGCGCCAGCAGCTGGACAGCTATGAACACTGAA. Its translation is CASSWTAMNTE. The complete CDR3 reads CASSWTAMNTEAFF.

With regard to this clone: The read halts 3 residues ahead of the CDR3 end, with the missing end drawn from the germline J gene. The chain is built from TRBV18 and TRBJ1-6, with D possibly TRBD1 on 5 matching bases. CDR1 and CDR2 from the germline V gene are KGHSH and LQKENI. The CDR3 runs to 15 residues. Trimming took 3 bases from V and 7 from J, leaving 13 bases between them. This chain's CDR3 is CASSPGHRSNSPLHF. The CDR3 DNA, read in part, is TGTGCCAGCTCACCTGGACACCGTTCCAATTCACCC.

As regards this clone: The CDR3 end is not reached by the read, which stops 3 residues before it; the germline J gene fills it in. The rearrangement uses TRBV30 and TRBJ2-7, with D maybe TRBD1 (6 bases). The germline V gene encodes CDR1 GTSNPN and CDR2 SVGIG (reference sequence). V lost 2 bases and J lost 6, with 11 bases in between. CDR3 size: 12 residues. The CDR3 loop reads CAWSRRGGEQYF. Incomplete CDR3 DNA: TGTGCCTGGAGTCGGAGAGGGGGCGAG.

On this clone: Read coverage stops 3 residues before the CDR3 terminus; the germline J gene supplies the remainder. The chain has TRBV7-9 and TRBJ2-3, with a tentative D call TRBD1 (5 bases). Germline lookup yields CDR1 SEHNR and CDR2 FQNEAQ (reference sequence). The CDR3 totals 14 residues. The CDR3 sequence is CASSLGAGKETQYF. CDR3 DNA, as far as it was read: TGTGCCAGCAGCTTAGGGGCAGGGAAAGAGACG.

A word on this clone: The CDR3 goes on 3 residues after the read ends, and that part is filled in from the germline J gene. The J gene is TRBJ1-2, the V gene TRBV5-6; D uncertain. Germline CDR1 is SGHDT and CDR2 is YYEEEE. V lost 7 bases, J lost 1 base, and 14 bases lay in between. This CDR3 spans 14 amino acids. The CDR3 is CASRPVGFNYGYTF. CDR3 bases read: TGTGCCAGCCGGCCCGTAGGGTTTAACTATGGC.

As regards this clone: The read terminates 3 residues ahead of where the CDR3 ends, so the germline J gene completes it. V is TRBV7-8 and J is TRBJ2-3, with 10 bases fitting TRBD1. Germline V gives CDR1 SGHVS, CDR2 FQNEAQ. The V gene end was trimmed by 5 bases and the J gene end by 1 base; junction bases not matched to a gene: 6. CDR3 length: 16 residues. Here the CDR3 reads CASSVDRGRGTDTQYF. CDR3 DNA, as far as it was read: TGTGCCAGCAGCGTAGACAGGGGGCGAGGCACAGATACG.

On this clone itself: The CDR3 extends 3 residues past the end of the read, so its final part is completed from the germline J gene. V is TRBV10-3 and J is TRBJ1-1, with a weak D call TRBD1 (6 bases). Germline values: CDR1 ENHRY, CDR2 SYGVKD. The V end was cut by 6 bases, the J end by 5 bases, with 16 bases between. The CDR3 contains 14 residues. CDR3 DNA (partial): TGTGCCATCAGACGACAGGAGGCTGGGACTGAA. Residues: CAIRRQEAGTE. The full CDR3 protein is CAIRRQEAGTEAFF.

The part of the CDR3 DNA that was read is TGCAGTGCTATCGATCGCACAGGGTTCCGATTAGATACG. Its translation: CSAIDRTGFRLDT. In full, the CDR3 reads CSAIDRTGFRLDTQYF. The V and J genes are TRBV20-1 and TRBJ2-3; possibly TRBD1 for D (6 bases). Sequencing ends 3 residues short of the CDR3 end; the germline J gene provides the rest. Germline CDR1 and CDR2: DFQATT and SNEGSKA (reference sequence). Trimming took 4 bases from V and 5 from J, leaving 22 bases between them. The CDR3 loop spans 16 amino acids.

Turning to this clone: With the read ending 3 residues before the CDR3 end, the germline J gene is used to fill in that end. The rearrangement joins TRBV5-1 to TRBJ2-1; D is perhaps TRBD2 (7 bases). Germline values: CDR1 SGHRS, CDR2 YFSETQ. Trimming stripped 7 bases from V and 5 bases from J, with 16 bases between. CDR3 length: 14 residues. The DNA read from the CDR3 is TGCGCCAGCGCCGAGCGCGGGGGCCACAATGAG. It encodes CASAERGGHNE. The full-length CDR3 reads as CASAERGGHNEQFF.

The CDR3 bases that were read are TGTGCCAGCAGCCAACGTAGCGGGGGGGAAGAGACC. This translates into CASSQRSGGEET. The whole CDR3 protein is CASSQRSGGEETQYF. The chain recombines TRBV4-2 with TRBJ2-5; TRBD2 aligns across 11 bases. From the germline J gene comes the end of the CDR3, since the read stops 3 residues before it. Unmatched junction bases numbered 2, after V lost 2 bases and J lost 3 bases. CDR3 length equals 15 residues. Germline V gene lookup returns CDR1 LGHNA and CDR2 YNFKEQ.

Comment on this clone: The CDR3 extends 3 residues past the end of the read, so its final part is completed from the germline J gene. V and J are TRBV20-1 and TRBJ2-5; 9 bases agree with TRBD2. CDR1 and CDR2 (germline): DFQATT, SNEGSKA (reference sequence). The V segment lost 6 bases and the J segment 4 bases; nucleotides outside the gene matches: 12. This CDR3 has 15 amino acids. The CDR3 protein is CSAPGSSGGGETQYF. The DNA read from the CDR3 is TGCAGTGCGCCCGGTAGTAGCGGGGGAGGAGAGACC.

As for this clone: The CDR3 extends 3 residues past the end of the read, so its final part is completed from the germline J gene. The V call is TRBV20-1, the J call TRBJ1-6, with a tentative D call TRBD1 (5 bases). The CDR3 spans 12 residues. The germline V gene encodes CDR1 DFQATT and CDR2 SNEGSKA (reference sequence). CDR3 residues: CSARESGSPLHF. The DNA read from the CDR3 is TGCAGTGCTAGAGAATCAGGGAGCCCC.

Measured by frequency, this clone is medium-sized (0.01 to 0.1%). The sequence runs out 3 residues before the end of the CDR3; the remainder is reconstructed from the germline J gene. The gene calls are TRBV5-6 and TRBJ2-1; D is unclear. The CDR3 runs 15 residues. The germline V gene has CDR1 SGHDT and CDR2 YYEEEE. Trimming removed 1 base from V and 1 base from J, with 9 bases in between. The CDR3 region is CASSLISVSYNEQFF. The CDR3 DNA, read in part, is TGTGCCAGCAGCTTGATCTCGGTGTCCTACAATGAG.

For this clone: The read finishes 3 residues shy of the CDR3 end, and the germline J gene is used to complete it. The rearrangement links TRBV6-7 to TRBJ1-3; D uncertain. TRBV6-7 is marked as an open reading frame, function uncertain. V was clipped by 2 bases and J by 0 bases, with 8 bases between them. The CDR3 is made up of 15 amino acids. The CDR3 loop reads CASSYNRSSGNTIYF. CDR3 bases read: TGTGCCAGCAGTTACAACCGTAGCTCTGGAAACACC.

A word on this clone: The read halts 3 residues ahead of the CDR3 end, with the missing end drawn from the germline J gene. The sample contains more than one DNA sequence encoding this CDR3. V is TRBV18 and J is TRBJ1-2; D is unresolved. There are 15 residues in the CDR3. Germline V CDR1 and CDR2: KGHSH, LQKENI. Here the CDR3 reads CASSPPTSGRADYTF. The sequenced part of the CDR3 DNA is TGTGCCAGCTCACCACCAACTAGTGGGCGGGCTGAC.

On this clone itself: The read terminates 3 residues before the CDR3 end, so the remaining end is supplied by the germline J gene. The gene calls are TRBV5-5 and TRBJ2-3; 9 bases agree with TRBD2. The CDR3 consists of 14 residues. Germline lookup yields CDR1 SGHKS and CDR2 YYEKEE (reference sequence). The sequenced part of the CDR3 DNA is TGTGCCAGCAGCGCCGCGGGGGGGCGGGAGACG. It specifies CASSAAGGRET. The full CDR3 protein reads CASSAAGGRETQYF.

For this clone: The CDR3 end is not reached by the read, which stops 3 residues before it; the germline J gene fills it in. V gene TRBV10-3 combines with J gene TRBJ2-1; D is possibly TRBD1 (6 bases). V shed 4 bases and J shed 4 bases, with 11 bases lying between them. CDR1 is ENHRY, CDR2 SYGVKD, per germline. The CDR3 runs 14 residues. Here the CDR3 reads CAISGQVRYNEQFF. The sequenced part of the CDR3 DNA is TGTGCCATCAGTGGACAGGTTCGATACAATGAG.

A remark on this clone: The read ends 3 residues shy of where the CDR3 ends; the end is completed using the germline J gene. The rearrangement joins TRBV5-4 to TRBJ2-5, with a tentative D call TRBD1 (5 bases). Germline V gene sequence: CDR1 SGHNT, CDR2 YYREEE (reference sequence). V lost 0 bases and J 3 bases, leaving 9 bases between the germline ends. This CDR3 spans 14 amino acids. Here the CDR3 reads CASSLELTEETQYF. The CDR3 bases that were read are TGTGCCAGCAGCTTGGAATTGACAGAAGAGACC.

Worth noting for this clone: The CDR3 end is not reached by the read, which stops 3 residues before it; the germline J gene fills it in. The V gene is TRBV7-6, the J gene TRBJ2-1, with a possible D match to TRBD1 (6 bases). The CDR3 is 16 amino acids. V was trimmed by 5 bases and J by 4 bases, leaving 18 bases between them. In germline, CDR1 is SGHVS, CDR2 FNYEAQ. CDR3: CASSQYREGVYNEQFF. The DNA read from the CDR3 is TGTGCCAGCAGCCAGTACAGGGAAGGGGTTTACAATGAG.

Notes on this clone: The read ends 3 residues early relative to the CDR3; the germline J gene fills the gap. This chain joins TRBV6-1 and TRBJ2-3, with 8 bases lining up with TRBD1. The trim removed 4 bases at V and 2 bases at J, leaving 8 bases unmatched. The germline CDR1 and CDR2 sequences are MNHNS and SASEGT. The CDR3 is made up of 16 amino acids. The part of the CDR3 DNA that was read is TGTGCCAGCAGTGTCTTTCAGGGGGCCGCCACAGATACG. This sequence encodes CASSVFQGAATDT. The entire CDR3 protein reads CASSVFQGAATDTQYF.